The present entry profiles one T cell receptor beta chain with its context. The record originates from a study of blood T cells in healthy people across ages. For the second PCR, which ran for about 6 to 11 cycles, a sample-barcoded 5' primer and a J-beta primer mix were used. All cDNA molecules were each tagged by a template-switch adaptor with 12 random nucleotides. Via MiXCR, TCRdb re-called the 5' RACE reads, giving one row per CDR3 protein. In the table there are approximately 830,000 distinct CDR3 sequences, 62% of which are singletons. CDR1 is SGHTA and CDR2 is FQGTGA in the germline V gene. Trimming removed 8 bases at V and 0 bases at J, with 13 bases between. The CDR3 extends over 14 amino acids.

Sequenced sample: blood. The V and J genes are TRBV7-3 and TRBJ1-2; D uncertain. This receptor was obtained from a man aged 25-40 years in good health. The CDR3 loop is CASPRSTSNYGYTF. CDR3 nucleotide sequence: TGTGCCAGCCCAAGATCGACATCTAACTATGGCTACACCTTC.